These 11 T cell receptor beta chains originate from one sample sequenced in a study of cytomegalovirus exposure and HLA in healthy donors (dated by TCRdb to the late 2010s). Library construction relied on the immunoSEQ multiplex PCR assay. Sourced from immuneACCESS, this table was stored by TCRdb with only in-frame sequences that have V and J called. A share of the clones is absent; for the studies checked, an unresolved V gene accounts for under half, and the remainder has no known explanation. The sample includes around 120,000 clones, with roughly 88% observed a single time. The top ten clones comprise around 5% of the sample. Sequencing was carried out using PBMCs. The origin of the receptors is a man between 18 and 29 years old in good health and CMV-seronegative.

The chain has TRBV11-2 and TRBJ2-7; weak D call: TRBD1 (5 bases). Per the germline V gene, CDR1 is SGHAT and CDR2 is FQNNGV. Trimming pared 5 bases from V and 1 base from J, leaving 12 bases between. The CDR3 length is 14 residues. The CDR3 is CASSAVGPSYEQYF. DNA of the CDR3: TGTGCCAGCAGCGCCGTGGGGCCTTCCTACGAGCAGTACTTC.

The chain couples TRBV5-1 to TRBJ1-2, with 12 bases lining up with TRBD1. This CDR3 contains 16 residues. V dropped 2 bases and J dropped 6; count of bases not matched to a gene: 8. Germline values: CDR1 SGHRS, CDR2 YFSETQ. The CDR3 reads CASSFTGTGGADGYTF. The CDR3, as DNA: TGCGCCAGCAGCTTTACCGGGACAGGGGGCGCAGATGGCTACACCTTC.

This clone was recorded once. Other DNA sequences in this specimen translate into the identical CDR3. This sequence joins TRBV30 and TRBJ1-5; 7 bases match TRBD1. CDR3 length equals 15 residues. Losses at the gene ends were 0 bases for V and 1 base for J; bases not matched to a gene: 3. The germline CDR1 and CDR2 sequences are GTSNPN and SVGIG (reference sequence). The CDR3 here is CAWSVRGGSNQPQHF. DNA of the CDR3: TGTGCCTGGAGTGTACGAGGGGGCAGCAATCAGCCCCAGCATTTT.

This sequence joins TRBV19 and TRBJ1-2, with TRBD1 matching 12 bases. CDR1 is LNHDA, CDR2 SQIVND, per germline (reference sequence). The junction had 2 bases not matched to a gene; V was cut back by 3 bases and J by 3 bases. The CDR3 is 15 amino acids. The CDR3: CASSMGQGADYGYTF. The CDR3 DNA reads TGTGCCAGTAGTATGGGACAGGGGGCCGACTATGGCTACACCTTC.

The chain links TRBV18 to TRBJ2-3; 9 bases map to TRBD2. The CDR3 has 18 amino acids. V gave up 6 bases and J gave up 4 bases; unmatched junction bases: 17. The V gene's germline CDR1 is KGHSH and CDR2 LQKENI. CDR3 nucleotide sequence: TGTGCCAGCTCTTCCTATTCGGGACTAGCATCGGGGGCAGATACGCAGTATTTT. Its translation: CASSSYSGLASGADTQYF.

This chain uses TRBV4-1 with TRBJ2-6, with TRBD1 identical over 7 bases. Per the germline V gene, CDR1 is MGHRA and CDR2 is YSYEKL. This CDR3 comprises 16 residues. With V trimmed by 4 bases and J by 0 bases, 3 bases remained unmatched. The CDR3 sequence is CASSPTGSSGANVLTF. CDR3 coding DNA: TGCGCCAGCAGCCCGACAGGGAGCTCTGGGGCCAACGTCCTGACTTTC.

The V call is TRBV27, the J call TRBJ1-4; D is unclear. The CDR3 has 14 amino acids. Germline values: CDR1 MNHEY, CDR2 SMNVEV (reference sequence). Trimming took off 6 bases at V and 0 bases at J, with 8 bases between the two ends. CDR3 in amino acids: CASRTHATNEKLFF. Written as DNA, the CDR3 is TGTGCCAGCAGAACACACGCAACTAATGAAAAACTGTTTTTT.

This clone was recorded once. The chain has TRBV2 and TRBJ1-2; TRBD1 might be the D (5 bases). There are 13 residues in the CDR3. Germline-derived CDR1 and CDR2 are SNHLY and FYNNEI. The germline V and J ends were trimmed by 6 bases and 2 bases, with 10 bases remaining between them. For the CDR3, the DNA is TGTGCCAGCAGCCCCCGGGGGAACTATGGCTACACCTTC. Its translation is CASSPRGNYGYTF. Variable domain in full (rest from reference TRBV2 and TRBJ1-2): EPEVTQTPSHQVTQMGQEVILRCVPISNHLYFYWYRQILGQKVEFLVSFYNNEISEKSEIFDDQFSVERPDGSNFTLKIRSTKLEDSAMYFCASSPRGNYGYTFGSGTRLTVV.

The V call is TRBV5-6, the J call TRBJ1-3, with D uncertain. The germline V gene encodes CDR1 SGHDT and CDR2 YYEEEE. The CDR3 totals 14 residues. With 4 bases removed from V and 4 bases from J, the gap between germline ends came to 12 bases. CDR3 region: CASSLTTGGNTIYF. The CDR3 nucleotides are TGTGCCAGCAGCCTAACAACGGGAGGAAACACCATATATTTT.

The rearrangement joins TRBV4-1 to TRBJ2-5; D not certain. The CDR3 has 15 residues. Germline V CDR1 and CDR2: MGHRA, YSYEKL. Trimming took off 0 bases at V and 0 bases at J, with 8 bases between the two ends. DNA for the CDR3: TGCGCCAGCAGCCAAGATTGGCAGGACCAAGAGACCCAGTACTTC. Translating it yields CASSQDWQDQETQYF.

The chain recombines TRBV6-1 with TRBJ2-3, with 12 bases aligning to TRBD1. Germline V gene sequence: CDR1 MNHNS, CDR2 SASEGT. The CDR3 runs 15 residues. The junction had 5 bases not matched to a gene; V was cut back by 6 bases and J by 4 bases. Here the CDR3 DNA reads TGTGCCAGCAGGGGGGACAGGGGGCGCGCAGATACGCAGTATTTT. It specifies CASRGDRGRADTQYF.